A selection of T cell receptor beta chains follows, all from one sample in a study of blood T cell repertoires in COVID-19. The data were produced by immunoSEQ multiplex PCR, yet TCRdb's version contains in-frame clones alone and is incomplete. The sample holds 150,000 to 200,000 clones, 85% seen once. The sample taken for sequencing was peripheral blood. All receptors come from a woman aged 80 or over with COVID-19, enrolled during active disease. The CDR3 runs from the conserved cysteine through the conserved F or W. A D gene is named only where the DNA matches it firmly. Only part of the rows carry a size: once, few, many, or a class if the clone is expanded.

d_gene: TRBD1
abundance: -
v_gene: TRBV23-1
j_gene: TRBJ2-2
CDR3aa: CASSPEGQGLKPGELFF
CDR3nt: TGCGCCAGCAGTCCAGAGGGACAGGGATTAAAACCCGGGGAGCTGTTTTTT

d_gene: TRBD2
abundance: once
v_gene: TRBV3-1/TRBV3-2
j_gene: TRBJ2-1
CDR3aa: CASSPFGTSGNEQFF
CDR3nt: TGTGCCAGCAGCCCGTTCGGGACTAGCGGGAATGAGCAGTTCTTC

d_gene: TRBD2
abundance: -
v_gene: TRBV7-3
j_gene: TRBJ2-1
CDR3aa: CASSSSAGGHNEQFF
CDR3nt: TGTGCCAGCAGCTCTTCAGCGGGGGGGCACAATGAGCAGTTCTTC

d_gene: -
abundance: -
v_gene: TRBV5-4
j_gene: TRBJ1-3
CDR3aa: CASSSSGDYSGNTIYF
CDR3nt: TGTGCCAGCAGCTCATCCGGGGATTACTCTGGAAACACCATATATTTT

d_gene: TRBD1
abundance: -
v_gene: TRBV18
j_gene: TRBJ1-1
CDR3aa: CASKQGGVENTEAFF
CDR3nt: TGTGCCAGCAAACAGGGGGGGGTTGAGAACACTGAAGCTTTCTTT

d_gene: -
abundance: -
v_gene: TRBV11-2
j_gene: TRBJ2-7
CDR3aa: CASSSVRSGPPYEQYF
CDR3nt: TGTGCCAGCAGCTCGGTGAGGAGCGGGCCTCCCTACGAGCAGTACTTC

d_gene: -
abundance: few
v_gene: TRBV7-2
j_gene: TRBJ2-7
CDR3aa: CASSTTHRPSSYEQYF
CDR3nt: TGTGCCAGCAGCACTACCCACAGGCCGAGCTCCTACGAGCAGTACTTC

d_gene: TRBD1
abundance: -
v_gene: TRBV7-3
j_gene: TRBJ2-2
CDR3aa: CASSLAGDRTGELFF
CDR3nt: TGTGCCAGCAGCTTAGCCGGGGACAGAACCGGGGAGCTGTTTTTT

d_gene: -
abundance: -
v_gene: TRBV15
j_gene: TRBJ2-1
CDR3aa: CATSRGQRGFKGVEQFF
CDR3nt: TGTGCCACCAGTAGAGGACAGCGGGGTTTTAAAGGTGTTGAGCAGTTCTTC

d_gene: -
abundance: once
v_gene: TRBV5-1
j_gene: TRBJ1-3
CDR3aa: CASSSDGGSGNTIYF
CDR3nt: TGCGCCAGCAGCTCGGACGGAGGCTCTGGAAACACCATATATTTT

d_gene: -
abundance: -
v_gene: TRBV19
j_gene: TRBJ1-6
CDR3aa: CARSVGGSSYNSPLHF
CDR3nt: TGTGCCCGCTCAGTAGGGGGAAGCTCCTATAATTCACCCCTCCACTTT

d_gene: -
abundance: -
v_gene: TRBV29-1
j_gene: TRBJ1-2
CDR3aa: CSAQSVAGGGYTF
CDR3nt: TGCAGCGCCCAATCTGTGGCTGGGGGGGGCTACACCTTC

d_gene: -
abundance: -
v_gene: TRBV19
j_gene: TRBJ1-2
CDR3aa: CASSIPRSYYGYTF
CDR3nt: TGTGCCAGTAGTATACCCCGCAGTTACTATGGCTACACCTTC

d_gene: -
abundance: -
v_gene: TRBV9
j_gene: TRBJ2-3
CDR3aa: CASSVGGKGSTDTQYF
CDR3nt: TGTGCCAGCAGCGTTGGAGGGAAAGGTAGCACAGATACGCAGTATTTT

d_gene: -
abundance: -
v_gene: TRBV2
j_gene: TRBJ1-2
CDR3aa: CASSATPQGQGGYTF
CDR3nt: TGTGCCAGCAGTGCGACCCCGCAGGGGCAGGGTGGCTACACCTTC

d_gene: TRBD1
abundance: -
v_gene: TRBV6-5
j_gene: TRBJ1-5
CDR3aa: CASRATGNQPQHF
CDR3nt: TGTGCCAGCAGGGCGACAGGGAATCAGCCCCAGCATTTT

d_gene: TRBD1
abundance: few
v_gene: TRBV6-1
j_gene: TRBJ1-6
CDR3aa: CASSVTGTGARHSPLHF
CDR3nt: TGTGCCAGCAGTGTTACCGGGACAGGGGCGAGGCACTCACCCCTCCACTTT

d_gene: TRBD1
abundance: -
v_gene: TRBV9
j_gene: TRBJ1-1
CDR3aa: CASSALGGRDREGNTEAFF
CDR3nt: TGTGCCAGCAGCGCACTTGGGGGGCGGGACAGGGAGGGGAACACTGAAGCTTTCTTT

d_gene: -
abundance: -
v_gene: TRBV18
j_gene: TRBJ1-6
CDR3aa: CASSPYPGGNSPLHF
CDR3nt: TGTGCCAGCTCACCATACCCCGGGGGTAATTCACCCCTCCACTTT

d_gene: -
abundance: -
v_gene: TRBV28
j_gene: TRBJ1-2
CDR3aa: CASGANYGYTF
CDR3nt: TGTGCCAGCGGAGCTAACTATGGCTACACCTTC

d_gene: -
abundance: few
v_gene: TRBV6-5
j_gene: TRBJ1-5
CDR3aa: CASRGGSSNQPQHF
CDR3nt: TGTGCCAGCAGGGGTGGGAGTAGCAATCAGCCCCAGCATTTT

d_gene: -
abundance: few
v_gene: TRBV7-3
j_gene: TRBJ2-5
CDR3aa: CASSLSRDAGETQYF
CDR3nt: TGTGCCAGCAGCTTAAGTCGCGATGCAGGAGAGACCCAGTACTTC

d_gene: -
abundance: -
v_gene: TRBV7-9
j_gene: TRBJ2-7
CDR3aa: CAVPAAGYEQYF
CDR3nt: TGTGCCGTCCCCGCGGCTGGGTACGAGCAGTACTTC

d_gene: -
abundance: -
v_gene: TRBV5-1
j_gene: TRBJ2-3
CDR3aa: CASSSGQSTDTQYF
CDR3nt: TGCGCCAGCAGCTCCGGACAAAGCACAGATACGCAGTATTTT

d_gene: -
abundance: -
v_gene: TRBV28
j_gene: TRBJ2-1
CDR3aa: CASSFPPDEQFF
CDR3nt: TGTGCCAGCAGTTTTCCCCCCGATGAGCAGTTCTTC

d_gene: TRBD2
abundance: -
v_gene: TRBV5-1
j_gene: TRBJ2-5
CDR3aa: CASSSPGSSGGAGETQYF
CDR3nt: TGCGCCAGCAGCTCCCCTGGATCTAGCGGGGGGGCCGGAGAGACCCAGTACTTC

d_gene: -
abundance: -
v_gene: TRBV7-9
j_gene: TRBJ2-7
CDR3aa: CASSPLEYEQYF
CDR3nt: TGTGCCAGCAGCCCACTCGAGTACGAGCAGTACTTC

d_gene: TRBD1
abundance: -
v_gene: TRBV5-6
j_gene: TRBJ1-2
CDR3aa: CASSRTGGGYTF
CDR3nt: TGTGCCAGCAGCAGGACAGGGGGTGGCTACACCTTC

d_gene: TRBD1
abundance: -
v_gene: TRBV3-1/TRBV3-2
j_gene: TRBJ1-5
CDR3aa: CASSQDLTRGNQPQHF
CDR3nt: TGTGCCAGCAGCCAAGACCTGACCAGGGGGAATCAGCCCCAGCATTTT

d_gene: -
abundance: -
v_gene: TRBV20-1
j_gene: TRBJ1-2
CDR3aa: CSARVGAGYTF
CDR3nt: TGCAGTGCTAGGGTAGGGGCAGGCTACACCTTC

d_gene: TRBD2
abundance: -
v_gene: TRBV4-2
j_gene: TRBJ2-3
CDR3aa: CASSQRVAGADTQYF
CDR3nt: TGTGCCAGCAGCCAAAGGGTAGCGGGGGCAGATACGCAGTATTTT

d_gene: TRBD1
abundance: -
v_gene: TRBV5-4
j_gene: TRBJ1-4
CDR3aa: CASSLGNRGGNEKLFF
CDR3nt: TGTGCCAGCAGCTTGGGGAACAGGGGAGGAAATGAAAAACTGTTTTTT

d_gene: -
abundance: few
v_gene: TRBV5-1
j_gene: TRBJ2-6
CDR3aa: CASHGGLSLSGANVLTF
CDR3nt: TGCGCCAGCCACGGAGGTCTCTCCCTCTCTGGGGCCAACGTCCTGACTTTC

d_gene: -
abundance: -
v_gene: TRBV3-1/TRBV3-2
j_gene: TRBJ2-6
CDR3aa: CASSQDISRPSGANVLTF
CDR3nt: TGTGCCAGCAGCCAAGATATCTCCAGGCCTTCAGGGGCCAACGTCCTGACTTTC

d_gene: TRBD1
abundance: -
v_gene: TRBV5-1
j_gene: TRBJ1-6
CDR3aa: CASSLASGQGYSPLHF
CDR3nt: TGCGCCAGCAGCTTGGCCTCGGGACAGGGATATTCACCCCTTCACTTT

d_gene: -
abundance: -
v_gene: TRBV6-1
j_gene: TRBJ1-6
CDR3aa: CASSDAGVGHSYNSPLHF
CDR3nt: TGTGCCAGCAGTGACGCTGGGGTAGGACACTCCTATAATTCACCCCTCCACTTT

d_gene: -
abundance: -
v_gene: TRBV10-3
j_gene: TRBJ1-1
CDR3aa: CAISEGQGNTEAFF
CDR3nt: TGTGCCATCAGTGAAGGGCAGGGGAACACTGAAGCTTTCTTT

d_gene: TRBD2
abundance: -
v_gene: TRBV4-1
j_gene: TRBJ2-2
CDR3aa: CASSQEDSGGALKTLGELFF
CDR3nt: TGCGCCAGCAGCCAAGAGGACAGCGGGGGGGCTTTGAAAACGCTCGGGGAGCTGTTTTTT

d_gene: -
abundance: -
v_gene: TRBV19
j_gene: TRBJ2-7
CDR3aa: CASSGAAGFEQYF
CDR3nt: TGTGCCAGTAGTGGGGCGGCAGGGTTCGAGCAGTACTTC

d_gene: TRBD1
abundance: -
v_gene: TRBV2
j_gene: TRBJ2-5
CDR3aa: CASSVWTGQETQYF
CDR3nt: TGTGCCAGCAGTGTTTGGACAGGGCAGGAGACCCAGTACTTC

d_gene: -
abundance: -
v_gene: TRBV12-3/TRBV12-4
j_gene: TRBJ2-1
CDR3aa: CASTSYPYNEQFF
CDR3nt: TGTGCCAGCACCTCCTACCCCTACAATGAGCAGTTCTTC

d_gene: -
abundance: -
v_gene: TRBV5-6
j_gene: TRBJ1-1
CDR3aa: CASSPRLRLTTEAFF
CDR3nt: TGTGCCAGCAGCCCTAGACTCCGGCTTACCACTGAAGCTTTCTTT

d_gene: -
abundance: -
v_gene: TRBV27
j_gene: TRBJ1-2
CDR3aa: CASSLERGDYGYTF
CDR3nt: TGTGCCAGCAGTTTGGAACGGGGGGACTATGGCTACACCTTC

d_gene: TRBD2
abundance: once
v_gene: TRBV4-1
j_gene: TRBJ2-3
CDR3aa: CASTRGDGKSDTQYF
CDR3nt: TGCGCCAGCACCCGGGGGGATGGGAAGTCAGATACGCAGTATTTT

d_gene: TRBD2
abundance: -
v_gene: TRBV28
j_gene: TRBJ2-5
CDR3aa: CATAGGGGRSETQYF
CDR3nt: TGTGCCACCGCTGGGGGCGGGGGGAGATCCGAGACCCAGTACTTC

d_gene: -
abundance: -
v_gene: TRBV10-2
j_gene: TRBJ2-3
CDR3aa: CASSWGGPENTQYF
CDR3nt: TGCGCCAGCAGTTGGGGGGGGCCCGAGAATACGCAGTATTTT

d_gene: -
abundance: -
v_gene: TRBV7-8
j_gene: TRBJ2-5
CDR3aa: CASSLASTGTRETQYF
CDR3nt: TGTGCCAGCAGCTTAGCATCGACAGGCACGCGCGAGACCCAGTACTTC

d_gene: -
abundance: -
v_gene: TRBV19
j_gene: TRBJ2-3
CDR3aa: CASSIEGASTDTQYF
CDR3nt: TGTGCCAGTAGTATAGAGGGGGCGAGCACAGATACGCAGTATTTT

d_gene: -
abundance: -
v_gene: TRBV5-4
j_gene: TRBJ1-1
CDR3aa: CASSLFTSINTEAFF
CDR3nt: TGTGCCAGCAGCTTGTTCACTTCTATTAACACTGAAGCTTTCTTT

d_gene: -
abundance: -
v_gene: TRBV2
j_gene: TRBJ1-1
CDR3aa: CASSESGLTEAFF
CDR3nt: TGTGCCAGCAGTGAATCAGGGTTAACTGAAGCTTTCTTT

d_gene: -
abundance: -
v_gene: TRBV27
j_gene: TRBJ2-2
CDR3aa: CASSPWTTGELFF
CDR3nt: TGTGCCAGCAGTCCATGGACAACCGGGGAGCTGTTTTTT

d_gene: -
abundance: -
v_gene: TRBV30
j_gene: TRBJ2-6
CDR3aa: CAWTGDGHLSGANVLTF
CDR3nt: TGTGCCTGGACCGGAGATGGACACCTCTCTGGGGCCAACGTCCTGACTTTC

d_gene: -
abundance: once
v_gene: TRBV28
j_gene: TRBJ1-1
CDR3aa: CASSNLNTEAFF
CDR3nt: TGTGCCAGCAGCAATCTGAACACTGAAGCTTTCTTT

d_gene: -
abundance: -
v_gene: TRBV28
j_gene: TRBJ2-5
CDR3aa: CASRGGGQETQYF
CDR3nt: TGTGCCAGCAGGGGAGGGGGGCAAGAGACCCAGTACTTC

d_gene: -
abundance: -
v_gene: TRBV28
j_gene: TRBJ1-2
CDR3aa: CASSSPPSVNYGYTF
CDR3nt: TGTGCCAGCAGTTCCCCCCCCTCGGTTAACTATGGCTACACCTTC

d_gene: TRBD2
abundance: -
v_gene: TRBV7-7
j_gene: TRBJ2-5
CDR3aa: CASSLAGPGYSGQYF
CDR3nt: TGTGCTAGCAGCTTAGCGGGTCCAGGATACTCAGGCCAGTACTTC

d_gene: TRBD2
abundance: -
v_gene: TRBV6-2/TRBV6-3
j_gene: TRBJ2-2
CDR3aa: CASSWRLAGSTGELFF
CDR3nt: TGTGCCAGCAGTTGGAGGCTAGCGGGTAGCACCGGGGAGCTGTTTTTT

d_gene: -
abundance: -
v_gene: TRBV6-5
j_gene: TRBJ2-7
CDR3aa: CAIRVEWTYSYEQYF
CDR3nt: TGTGCCATCCGAGTAGAGTGGACTTACTCCTACGAGCAGTACTTC

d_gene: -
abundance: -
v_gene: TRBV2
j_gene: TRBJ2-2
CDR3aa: CASSGGIGGNLRELFF
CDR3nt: TGTGCCAGCAGTGGGGGGATAGGGGGAAATCTAAGGGAGCTGTTTTTT